These 20 T cell receptor beta chains were sequenced from one sample in a study of shared clonotypes between healthy human individuals. The repertoire was sequenced with immunoSEQ multiplex PCR; TCRdb's copy has only in-frame clones and lacks some. This table holds approximately 650,000 clones, about 95% found once. The naive CD8 fraction comprised CD45RO-negative cells positively selected for CCR7 and excluded terminally differentiated effector memory CD45RA+ cells. The sample was naive CD8+ T cells sorted from blood. The receptors derive from a woman aged 25 to 39 in good health.

The chain carries TRBV11-2 and TRBJ2-1, with D possibly TRBD2 on 5 matching bases. The ends were cut back, 1 base at V and 6 bases at J, with 16 bases in the middle. CDR1 is SGHAT, CDR2 FQNNGV, per germline. This CDR3 contains 16 residues. The CDR3 DNA follows: TGTGCCAGCAGCTTAGGAGGCGGGCGTCTTGCCAATGAGCAGTTCTTC. Its translation: CASSLGGGRLANEQFF.

J is TRBJ2-5 and V is TRBV7-2; a weak D match, TRBD1 (5 bases). The CDR3 has 15 residues. V shed 5 bases and J shed 5 bases, with 18 bases lying between them. Per germline, CDR1 SGHTA and CDR2 FQGNSA. The CDR3 coding sequence is TGTGCCAGCAGCCTCCCCGGTAGGGGTTGGGAGACCCAGTACTTC. Residues: CASSLPGRGWETQYF.

This clone was seen only a few times. V usage is TRBV19 and J usage is TRBJ2-1; either TRBD1 or TRBD2 may fit D (5 bases each). Trimming removed 6 bases at V and 5 bases at J, with 14 bases between. The CDR3 sequence is 14 residues long. The germline CDR1 and CDR2 sequences are LNHDA and SQIVND (reference sequence). The CDR3 sequence: CASSDPWGNNEQFF. DNA of the CDR3: TGTGCCAGTAGCGACCCCTGGGGGAACAATGAGCAGTTCTTC. The entire variable domain, with the rest obtained from reference TRBV19 and TRBJ2-1, is as follows: DGGITQSPKYLFRKEGQNVTLSCEQNLNHDAMYWYRQDPGQGLRLIYYSQIVNDFQKGDIAEGYSVSREKKESFPLTVTSAQKNPTAFYLCASSDPWGNNEQFFGPGTRLTVL.

V is TRBV19 and J is TRBJ2-1; the D call may be TRBD1 or TRBD2 (5 bases each). The CDR3 spans 15 residues. Germline CDR1 reads LNHDA; CDR2 reads SQIVND (reference sequence). The V end lost 0 bases, the J end lost 6 bases, and 12 bases lay between the germline ends. The CDR3 sequence is CASSIEGTLINEQFF. CDR3 sequence (DNA): TGTGCCAGTAGTATAGAGGGGACCCTCATCAATGAGCAGTTCTTC.

The gene calls are TRBV5-5 and TRBJ2-7; 10 positions agree with TRBD2. The trim removed 4 bases at V and 2 bases at J, leaving 6 bases unmatched. The CDR3 has 15 residues. In germline, CDR1 is SGHKS, CDR2 YYEKEE (reference sequence). The CDR3 bases are TGTGCCAGCAGCCCCTGGACTAGCGGACCCTACGAGCAGTACTTC. Protein product: CASSPWTSGPYEQYF.

V is TRBV7-9 and J is TRBJ2-7; 8 nucleotides line up with TRBD1. Germline loops: CDR1 SEHNR, CDR2 FQNEAQ (reference sequence). This CDR3 has 16 residues. V gave up 5 bases and J gave up 5 bases; unmatched junction bases: 14. The CDR3 sequence: CASSPRRSGGFDEQYF. In nucleotides, the CDR3 is TGTGCCAGCAGCCCCCGCCGTTCAGGGGGCTTCGACGAGCAGTACTTC.

In the case of this clone: Different DNA sequences within this sample yield the same CDR3. V is TRBV10-2 and J is TRBJ2-7; D remains unclear. The V and J ends lost 3 bases and 4 bases respectively, with 4 bases between them. CDR3 length: 11 residues. Germline V lookup: CDR1 WSHSY, CDR2 SAAADI. This CDR3 reads CASSEGYEQYF. The CDR3 nucleotides read TGCGCCAGCAGTGAAGGATACGAGCAGTACTTC.

The chain uses TRBV9 and TRBJ2-3; the D gene is possibly TRBD2 (7 bases). V was shortened by 3 bases and J by 4 bases, with 15 bases between the two germline ends. The CDR3 sequence is 15 residues long. Per the germline V gene, CDR1 is SGDLS and CDR2 is YYNGEE. Here the CDR3 reads CASSARGTWADTQYF. As DNA, the CDR3 is TGTGCCAGCAGCGCGCGGGGGACATGGGCAGATACGCAGTATTTT.

The J gene is TRBJ2-1, the V gene TRBV27, with 9 nucleotides matching TRBD1. Germline assignment: CDR1 MNHEY and CDR2 SMNVEV (reference sequence). The CDR3 loop spans 15 amino acids. V lost 2 bases, J lost 4 bases, and 3 bases stayed unmatched. CDR3 DNA: TGTGCCAGCAGTTTAGAAGGGACAGGGTACAATGAGCAGTTCTTC. It translates to CASSLEGTGYNEQFF.

This clone has just one count. The V call is TRBV28, the J call TRBJ2-7; 9 bases align to TRBD2. Looked up from germline, CDR1 is MDHEN and CDR2 is SYDVKM. This CDR3 is 14 amino acids long. The junction had 5 bases not matched to a gene; V was cut back by 4 bases and J by 4 bases. CDR3: CASSSSGRTYEQYF. CDR3 DNA sequence: TGTGCCAGCAGTTCAAGCGGGAGGACTTACGAGCAGTACTTC.

Concerning this clone: Other DNA sequences from this sample encode an identical CDR3 as well. The chain is built from TRBV27 and TRBJ2-7; D gene ambiguous. This CDR3 has 13 residues. Germline CDR1 reads MNHEY; CDR2 reads SMNVEV (reference sequence). Trimming removed 2 bases from V and 0 bases from J, with 5 bases in between. In DNA, the CDR3 is TGTGCCAGCAGTTTAGGGCCCTCCTACGAGCAGTACTTC. This codes for CASSLGPSYEQYF.

The chain carries TRBV10-1 and TRBJ2-2; TRBD2 aligns across 13 bases. Looked up from germline, CDR1 is WNHNN and CDR2 is SYGVQD (reference sequence). The CDR3 length is 15 residues. The V segment lost 4 bases and the J segment 6 bases; nucleotides outside the gene matches: 2. The chain's CDR3 is CASSGLAGGPGELFF. CDR3 coding DNA: TGCGCCAGCAGTGGACTAGCGGGAGGTCCCGGGGAGCTGTTTTTT.

V usage is TRBV19 and J usage is TRBJ2-7; perhaps TRBD2 as D (6 bases). Germline CDR1 reads LNHDA; CDR2 reads SQIVND (reference sequence). V dropped 5 bases and J dropped 3 bases, with 11 bases sitting between them. CDR3 length: 13 amino acids. CDR3 coding DNA: TGTGCCAGTAGTGCCTTGGGGGGCTACGAGCAGTACTTC. It is translated as CASSALGGYEQYF.

J is TRBJ1-5 and V is TRBV5-1; TRBD1 matches 8 bases. Germline V gives CDR1 SGHRS, CDR2 YFSETQ. V was clipped by 0 bases and J by 3 bases; unmatched bases: 14. This CDR3 contains 19 residues. The CDR3 sequence: CASSLGDRLGPQYNQPQHF. CDR3 nucleotide sequence: TGCGCCAGCAGCTTGGGGGACAGGCTCGGTCCACAATACAATCAGCCCCAGCATTTT.

The DNA of the CDR3 is TGCGCCAGCAGCCAAGACGTGTCGGGACTGGAGCAGTACTTC. Translation: CASSQDVSGLEQYF. The rearrangement links TRBV4-1 to TRBJ2-7; tentative D call: TRBD2 (6 bases). The CDR3 is 14 residues long. Germline assignment: CDR1 MGHRA and CDR2 YSYEKL. The V end lost 0 bases, the J end lost 7 bases, and 13 bases lay between the germline ends.

The table lists this clone with a count of one. The chain carries TRBV6-1 and TRBJ2-2, with TRBD2 as a possible D gene (5 bases). The germline V gene encodes CDR1 MNHNS and CDR2 SASEGT. V dropped 6 bases and J dropped 4 bases, with 15 bases sitting between them. CDR3 length: 15 residues. In nucleotides, the CDR3 is TGTGCCAGCAGCGGCCTTACGGGGTTCACCGGGGAGCTGTTTTTT. Residues: CASSGLTGFTGELFF.

This chain links TRBV11-2 with TRBJ2-5; D not certain. Trimming left V 1 base short and J 5 bases short, with 14 bases between. CDR1 is SGHAT, CDR2 FQNNGV, per germline. CDR3 length equals 15 residues. The CDR3 DNA reads TGTGCCAGCAGCTTAGTTTGGGCTACATCGGAGACCCAGTACTTC. Amino acid sequence: CASSLVWATSETQYF.

The genes are TRBV27 and TRBJ2-1, with 10 bases that match TRBD2. The CDR3 runs to 13 residues. With V trimmed by 7 bases and J by 8 bases, 5 bases remained unmatched. Germline CDR1 and CDR2: MNHEY and SMNVEV (reference sequence). CDR3 sequence (DNA): TGTGCCAGCACCATACTAGCGGGGCATGAGCAGTTCTTC. Translated, it gives CASTILAGHEQFF.

V usage is TRBV9 and J usage is TRBJ2-2; possibly TRBD1 or TRBD2 for D (5 bases each). Germline V gene sequence: CDR1 SGDLS, CDR2 YYNGEE. This CDR3 is 16 amino acids long. V was cut by 3 bases and J by 5 bases, with 17 bases left in between. In nucleotides, the CDR3 is TGTGCCAGCAGCGAGAGGGGTGGCCGGTCGACCGGGGAGCTGTTTTTT. As protein: CASSERGGRSTGELFF.

The count of this clone is one. This sequence joins TRBV2 and TRBJ2-7; tentatively, D is TRBD2 (6 bases). This CDR3 spans 12 amino acids. The germline gives CDR1 SNHLY, CDR2 FYNNEI. The V and J ends lost 7 bases and 5 bases respectively, with 12 bases between them. The DNA of the CDR3 is TGTGCCAGCACCACGGGAGTGCACGAGCAGTACTTC. Its protein product is CASTTGVHEQYF.